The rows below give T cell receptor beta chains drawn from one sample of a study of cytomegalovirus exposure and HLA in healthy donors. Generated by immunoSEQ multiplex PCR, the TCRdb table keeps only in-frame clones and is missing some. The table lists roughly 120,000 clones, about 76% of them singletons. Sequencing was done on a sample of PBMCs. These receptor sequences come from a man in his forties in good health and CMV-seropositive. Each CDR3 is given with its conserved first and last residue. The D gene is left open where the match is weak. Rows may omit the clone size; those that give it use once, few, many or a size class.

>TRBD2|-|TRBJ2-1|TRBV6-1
CASQRGPYNEQFF
TGTGCCAGTCAGCGGGGGCCCTACAATGAGCAGTTCTTC
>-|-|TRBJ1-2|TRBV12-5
CASGPTRGYTF
TGTGCTAGTGGTCCCACCAGGGGCTACACCTTC
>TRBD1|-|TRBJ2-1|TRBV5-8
CASSLVLYNTGGSRNEQFF
TGTGCCAGCAGCTTGGTCCTATATAATACAGGGGGGTCCCGGAATGAGCAGTTCTTC
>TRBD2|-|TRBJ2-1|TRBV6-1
CASSEASGGFNEQFF
TGTGCCAGCAGTGAGGCCAGCGGGGGCTTTAATGAGCAGTTCTTC
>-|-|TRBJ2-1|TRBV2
CASRPVNEQFF
TGTGCCAGCCGTCCGGTAAATGAGCAGTTCTTC
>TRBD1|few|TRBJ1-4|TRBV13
CASSFRTGPLTNEKLFF
TGTGCCAGCAGCTTTCGGACAGGGCCGCTCACTAATGAAAAACTGTTTTTT
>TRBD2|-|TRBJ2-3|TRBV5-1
CASSLGPRVAGGPLDTQYF
TGCGCCAGCAGCTTAGGTCCTAGGGTAGCGGGAGGGCCTTTGGATACGCAGTATTTT
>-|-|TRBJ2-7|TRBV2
CASRPNSYSYEQYF
TGTGCCAGCAGGCCCAACTCATACTCCTACGAGCAGTACTTC
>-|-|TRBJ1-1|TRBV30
CAWSGLSEAFF
TGTGCCTGGAGTGGTCTTAGTGAAGCTTTCTTT
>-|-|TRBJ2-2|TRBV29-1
CSAGHANTGELFF
TGCAGCGCGGGACATGCGAACACCGGGGAGCTGTTTTTT
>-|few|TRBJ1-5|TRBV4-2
CASSQAPDPVRGQPQHF
TGTGCCAGCAGCCAAGCGCCCGACCCCGTTCGAGGTCAGCCCCAGCATTTT
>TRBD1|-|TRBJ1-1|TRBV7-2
CASSFDRGTEAFF
TGTGCCAGCAGCTTTGACAGGGGCACTGAAGCTTTCTTT
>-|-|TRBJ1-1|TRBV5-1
CASSLGGKNTEAFF
TGCGCCAGCAGCTTGGGCGGAAAGAACACTGAAGCTTTCTTT
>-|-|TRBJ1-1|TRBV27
CASSYAPQMNTEAFF
TGTGCCAGCAGTTATGCCCCGCAGATGAACACTGAAGCTTTCTTT
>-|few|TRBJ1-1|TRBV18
CASSPLRVGTEAFF
TGTGCCAGCTCACCACTGAGGGTCGGGACTGAAGCTTTCTTT
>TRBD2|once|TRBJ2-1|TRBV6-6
CASSPQSGAYNEQFF
TGTGCCAGCAGCCCACAGAGCGGGGCGTACAATGAGCAGTTCTTC
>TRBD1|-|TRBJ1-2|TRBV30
CAWSSETGRGYTF
TGTGCCTGGAGTTCCGAGACAGGGAGAGGCTACACCTTC
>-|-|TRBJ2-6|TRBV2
CASKGGDSGANVLTF
TGTGCCAGCAAGGGGGGGGACTCTGGGGCCAACGTCCTGACTTTC
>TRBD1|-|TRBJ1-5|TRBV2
CASSLAGGQPQHF
TGTGCCAGCAGCTTGGCAGGGGGACAGCCCCAGCATTTT
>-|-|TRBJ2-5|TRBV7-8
CASSPEQDGQETQYF
TGTGCCAGCAGCCCCGAGCAGGATGGGCAAGAGACCCAGTACTTC
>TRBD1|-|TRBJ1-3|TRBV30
CAWTTGSNTIYF
TGTGCCTGGACGACAGGGTCAAACACCATATATTTT
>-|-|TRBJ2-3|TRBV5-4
CALGGATSTDTQYF
TGTGCCCTCGGGGGAGCCACTAGCACAGATACGCAGTATTTT
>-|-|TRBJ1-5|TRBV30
CAWSRYSNQPQHF
TGTGCCTGGAGTCGGTATAGCAATCAGCCCCAGCATTTT
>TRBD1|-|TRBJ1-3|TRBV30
CASRGPGNTIYF
TGTGCCTCAAGGGGGCCTGGAAACACCATATATTTT
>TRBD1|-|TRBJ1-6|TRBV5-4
CASSLSTGVNSPLHF
TGTGCCAGCAGCTTGTCGACAGGGGTTAATTCACCCCTCCACTTT
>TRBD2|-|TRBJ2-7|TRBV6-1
CASSETSGRVYEQYF
TGTGCCAGCAGTGAGACTAGCGGGAGGGTCTACGAGCAGTACTTC
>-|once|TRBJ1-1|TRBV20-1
CSANQGRAFF
TGCAGTGCTAATCAGGGGAGAGCTTTCTTT
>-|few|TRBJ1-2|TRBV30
CAWRRGTQMYGYTF
TGTGCCTGGAGGCGCGGAACCCAAATGTATGGCTACACCTTC
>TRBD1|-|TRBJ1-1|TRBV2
CASTQAPGGGAFF
TGTGCCAGCACTCAAGCCCCAGGGGGTGGAGCTTTCTTT
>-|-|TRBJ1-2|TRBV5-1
CASSDSGAGGYTF
TGCGCCAGCAGCGACTCAGGGGCGGGCGGCTACACCTTC
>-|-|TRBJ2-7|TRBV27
CASSFSPRAYEQYF
TGTGCCAGCAGTTTCTCCCCTAGAGCCTACGAGCAGTACTTC
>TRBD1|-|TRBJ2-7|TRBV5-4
CASSGPGQGAYEQYF
TGTGCCAGCAGCGGGCCGGGACAGGGGGCCTACGAGCAGTACTTC
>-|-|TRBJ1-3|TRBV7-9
CASSRRPMVSGVGNTIYF
TGTGCCAGCAGCAGACGACCCATGGTTTCAGGGGTCGGAAACACCATATATTTT
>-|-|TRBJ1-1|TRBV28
CASSLPGHLNTEAFF
TGTGCCAGCAGTTTACCGGGACATTTGAACACTGAAGCTTTCTTT
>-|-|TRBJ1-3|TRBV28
CASSDSGLSGNTIYF
TGTGCCAGCAGTGACAGTGGTCTCTCTGGAAACACCATATATTTT
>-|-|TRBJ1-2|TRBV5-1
CASSIDSAYGYTF
TGCGCCAGCAGCATAGACAGCGCATATGGCTACACCTTC
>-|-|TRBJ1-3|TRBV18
CASSPRDTILSGNTIYF
TGTGCCAGCTCACCCCGCGACACCATTCTTTCTGGAAACACCATATATTTT
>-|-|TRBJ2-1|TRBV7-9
CSSSLATRGQGNEQFF
TGTTCCAGCAGCTTAGCGACCCGGGGTCAAGGCAACGAGCAGTTCTTC
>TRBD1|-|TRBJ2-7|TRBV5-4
CASSWGQGRTYEQYF
TGTGCCAGCAGCTGGGGACAGGGGAGGACCTACGAGCAGTACTTC
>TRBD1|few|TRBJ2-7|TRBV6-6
CASSYSGQGPYEQYF
TGTGCCAGCAGTTACTCGGGACAGGGACCCTACGAGCAGTACTTC
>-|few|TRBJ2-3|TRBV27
CASSSNPPQRSVTDTQYF
TGTGCCAGCAGTTCTAATCCCCCCCAGCGGAGTGTCACAGATACGCAGTATTTT
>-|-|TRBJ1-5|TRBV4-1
CASSQAVAGNQPQHF
TGCGCCAGCAGCCAAGCCGTAGCAGGGAATCAGCCCCAGCATTTT
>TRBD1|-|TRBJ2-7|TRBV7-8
CASSSGTGNSYEQYF
TGTGCCAGCAGCTCTGGGACAGGGAACTCCTACGAGCAGTACTTC
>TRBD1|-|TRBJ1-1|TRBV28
CASSSDHWGQIKNTEAFF
TGTGCCAGCAGTTCCGACCATTGGGGACAGATAAAGAACACTGAAGCTTTCTTT
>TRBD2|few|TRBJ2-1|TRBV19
CASHTGTSGSNEQFF
TGTGCCAGTCATACCGGGACTAGCGGGAGTAATGAGCAGTTCTTC
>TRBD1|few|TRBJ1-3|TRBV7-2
CASSLGGGAGNTIYF
TGTGCCAGCAGCTTAGGAGGGGGCGCCGGAAACACCATATATTTT
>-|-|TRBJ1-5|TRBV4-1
CASSQDSGRQQPQHF
TGCGCCAGCAGCCAAGATTCAGGCAGGCAGCAGCCCCAGCATTTT